The 22 T cell receptor beta chains below were found in one sample sequenced in a study of cytomegalovirus exposure and HLA in healthy donors. The table came from immunoSEQ multiplex PCR; TCRdb's copy has only in-frame clones and leaves some out. This table holds about 330,000 clones, just over 85% found once. The sample comprised PBMCs. The receptors were sampled from a woman aged 18-29 years in good health and CMV-seronegative.

The gene calls are TRBV2 and TRBJ1-4; no clear D gene. V gave up 6 bases and J gave up 8 bases, with 13 bases separating them. This CDR3 is built from 13 residues. The V gene's germline CDR1 is SNHLY and CDR2 FYNNEI. The CDR3 protein is CASSKHVSEKLFF. As DNA, the CDR3 is TGTGCCAGCAGCAAACACGTCTCCGAAAAACTGTTTTTT.

V and J are TRBV9 and TRBJ2-1; D unresolved. The CDR3 sequence is 17 residues long. Trimming took off 3 bases at V and 0 bases at J, with 16 bases between the two ends. Germline V gene sequence: CDR1 SGDLS, CDR2 YYNGEE. CDR3 bases: TGTGCCAGCAGCGATGGGTTCCGCGCGGTCTCCTACAATGAGCAGTTCTTC. It codes for CASSDGFRAVSYNEQFF. Variable domain in full (rest from reference TRBV9 and TRBJ2-1): DSGVTQTPKHLITATGQRVTLRCSPRSGDLSVYWYQQSLDQGLQFLIQYYNGEERAKGNILERFSAQQFPDLHSELNLSSLELGDSALYFCASSDGFRAVSYNEQFFGPGTRLTVL.

The chain employs TRBV2 and TRBJ2-1, with D unresolved. Germline CDR1 and CDR2: SNHLY and FYNNEI. V was shortened by 4 bases and J by 4 bases, with 8 bases between the two germline ends. This CDR3 comprises 13 residues. CDR3 DNA: TGTGCCAGCAGTGTTGCCGCGTACAATGAGCAGTTCTTC. It yields the protein CASSVAAYNEQFF.

Here the CDR3 DNA reads TGTGCCAGCAGCGTAGGGGCTAGCGGTACCACAGATACGCAGTATTTT. Translation: CASSVGASGTTDTQYF. This chain links TRBV9 with TRBJ2-3; TRBD2 matches 7 bases. The CDR3 has 16 residues. J was trimmed by 2 bases and V by 0 bases; bases with no gene match: 6. Germline V lookup: CDR1 SGDLS, CDR2 YYNGEE.

The chain employs TRBV15 and TRBJ2-7; TRBD1 is a possible D gene (7 bases). Germline CDR1 LNHNV, CDR2 YYDKDF (reference sequence). Trimming removed 1 base at V and 3 bases at J, with 13 bases between. CDR3 size: 15 residues. In DNA, the CDR3 is TGTGCCACCAGCAGAGGCGGGACAGAAAGCTACGAGCAGTACTTC. Encoded protein: CATSRGGTESYEQYF.

This chain joins TRBV13 and TRBJ2-7; 8 positions match TRBD1. CDR3 length equals 13 residues. Germline loops: CDR1 PRHDT, CDR2 FYEKMQ (reference sequence). V shed 3 bases and J 2 bases; nucleotides not matched to a gene: 0. The CDR3 spells CASSLDRAYEQYF. CDR3 nucleotide sequence: TGTGCCAGCAGCTTGGACAGGGCCTACGAGCAGTACTTC.

J is TRBJ2-1 and V is TRBV27, with D maybe TRBD1 (5 bases). The CDR3 loop spans 16 amino acids. The V end lost 4 bases, the J end lost 3 bases, and 16 bases lay between the germline ends. CDR1 is MNHEY, CDR2 SMNVEV, per germline (reference sequence). The CDR3, as DNA: TGTGCCAGCAGTTCCGACATGAGACAGTACTACAATGAGCAGTTCTTC. It is translated as CASSSDMRQYYNEQFF.

J is TRBJ1-2 and V is TRBV4-1; the D is unclear. Trimming left V 0 bases short and J 6 bases short, with 11 bases between. The CDR3 contains 14 residues. Germline V lookup: CDR1 MGHRA, CDR2 YSYEKL. The CDR3 DNA reads as TGCGCCAGCAGCCAAGAAGGAGTCATGGATGGCTACACCTTC. Residues: CASSQEGVMDGYTF.

DNA for the CDR3: TGTGCCAGCACCGCAAGCGGGAGCCAAGAGACCCAGTACTTC. Amino acid sequence: CASTASGSQETQYF. The chain joins TRBV28 to TRBJ2-5, with 8 bases fitting TRBD2. This CDR3 has 14 residues. Germline V gene sequence: CDR1 MDHEN, CDR2 SYDVKM. The V segment lost 7 bases and the J segment 1 base; nucleotides outside the gene matches: 5.

This chain joins TRBV4-1 and TRBJ2-5; 7 bases match TRBD2. V lost 4 bases and J lost 5; bases outside the gene matches: 7. Germline CDR1 and CDR2: MGHRA and YSYEKL. This CDR3 comprises 14 residues. Here the CDR3 DNA reads TGCGCCAGCAGCCGTGGACTAGTCGGGGAGACCCAGTACTTC. This sequence encodes CASSRGLVGETQYF.

The V gene is TRBV4-3, the J gene TRBJ2-7; possible D gene TRBD2, 5 bases. The germline V gene has CDR1 LGHNA and CDR2 YSLEER. The ends were cut back, 4 bases at V and 0 bases at J, with 19 bases in the middle. This CDR3 spans 17 amino acids. CDR3 sequence reads: CASSRTARADPSYEQYF. CDR3 in DNA: TGCGCCAGCAGCCGGACCGCCCGAGCGGATCCCTCCTACGAGCAGTACTTC.

This chain connects TRBV6-4 to TRBJ2-6, with a weak D call TRBD2 (5 bases). Deletions cut 5 bases from V and 2 bases from J, with 19 bases between. The CDR3 extends over 18 amino acids. Germline CDR1 reads MRHNA; CDR2 reads SNTAGT. The CDR3 region has the DNA TGTGCCAGCAGTCCCCAACCGGGGTCGCTTGCTGGGGCCAACGTCCTGACTTTC. This codes for CASSPQPGSLAGANVLTF.

To note about this clone: The sample carries other DNA sequences with the same CDR3. J is TRBJ2-5 and V is TRBV6-5; TRBD1 might be the D (6 bases). Deletions cut 0 bases from V and 5 bases from J, with 10 bases between. CDR1 MNHEY and CDR2 SVGAGI come from the germline V gene. The CDR3 spans 14 residues. CDR3: CASSYSRGGETQYF. As DNA, the CDR3 is TGTGCCAGCAGTTACTCGAGAGGGGGTGAGACCCAGTACTTC.

This chain connects TRBV5-6 to TRBJ1-1, with 12 bases lining up with TRBD1. CDR1 and CDR2 (germline): SGHDT, YYEEEE. V shed 3 bases, J shed 10 bases, and the junction held 7 bases outside the gene matches. This CDR3 comprises 14 residues. The CDR3 sequence: CASSSQTGQGAAFF. The DNA of the CDR3 is TGTGCCAGCAGCTCACAGACGGGACAGGGGGCAGCTTTCTTT.

This rearrangement joins TRBV27 to TRBJ2-3; TRBD2 aligns across 7 bases. With V trimmed by 2 bases and J by 1 base, 3 bases remained unmatched. This CDR3 is built from 15 residues. The germline V gene encodes CDR1 MNHEY and CDR2 SMNVEV (reference sequence). CDR3 residues: CASSLEAGGTDTQYF. The CDR3 DNA reads TGTGCCAGCAGTTTAGAGGCGGGAGGCACAGATACGCAGTATTTT.

This clone was observed a handful of times. This chain connects TRBV19 to TRBJ1-2; possibly TRBD1 for D (5 bases). The CDR3 has 14 amino acids. With 4 bases removed from V and 4 bases from J, the gap between germline ends came to 13 bases. Germline values: CDR1 LNHDA, CDR2 SQIVND (reference sequence). DNA for the CDR3: TGTGCCAGTAGTACCCAGCAGGGTGGCTATGGCTACACCTTC. Protein product: CASSTQQGGYGYTF. The full variable domain, in which reference TRBV19 and TRBJ1-2 provide the parts outside the CDR3, is DGGITQSPKYLFRKEGQNVTLSCEQNLNHDAMYWYRQDPGQGLRLIYYSQIVNDFQKGDIAEGYSVSREKKESFPLTVTSAQKNPTAFYLCASSTQQGGYGYTFGSGTRLTVV.

This clone was counted between two and nine times. The rearrangement uses TRBV30 and TRBJ1-1; tentatively, D is TRBD1 (5 bases). The CDR3 loop spans 17 amino acids. The V gene's germline CDR1 is GTSNPN and CDR2 SVGIG (reference sequence). Between the trimmed V and J ends, which lost 2 bases and 3 bases, there was a span of 22 bases. The CDR3 bases are TGTGCCTGGAGTCGATCCCTAACCGGGGGGGAAGACACTGAAGCTTTCTTT. This encodes CAWSRSLTGGEDTEAFF.

This rearrangement joins TRBV11-2 to TRBJ1-2, with D tentatively TRBD1 (5 bases). The CDR3 is 16 residues long. The V gene lost 2 bases and the J gene lost 4 bases, with 17 bases spanning the gap. Germline V gene lookup returns CDR1 SGHAT and CDR2 FQNNGV. The CDR3 region is CASSLSIAGLSYGYTF. CDR3 coding DNA: TGTGCCAGCAGCTTAAGTATAGCAGGGTTAAGCTATGGCTACACCTTC.

J is TRBJ2-2 and V is TRBV19; 7 bases match TRBD1. The ends lost 1 base at V and 4 bases at J; junction bases unmatched: 3. This CDR3 comprises 15 residues. CDR1 is LNHDA, CDR2 SQIVND, per germline (reference sequence). In nucleotides, the CDR3 is TGTGCCAGTAGTATAGGGAGGACAGGCACCGGGGAGCTGTTTTTT. Encoded protein: CASSIGRTGTGELFF.

This clone is a singleton in its sample. This sequence joins TRBV27 and TRBJ2-3; a possible D gene is TRBD1 (5 bases). Per the germline V gene, CDR1 is MNHEY and CDR2 is SMNVEV (reference sequence). Trimming removed 7 bases at V and 3 bases at J, with 14 bases between. The CDR3 runs 14 residues. CDR3 amino acids: CASKVIGVTDTQYF. As DNA, the CDR3 is TGTGCCAGCAAAGTGATAGGGGTTACAGATACGCAGTATTTT.

The genes are TRBV12-5 and TRBJ1-3; 8 bases map to TRBD1. The CDR3 loop spans 16 amino acids. Germline CDR1 is LGHNT and CDR2 is FRNRAP. J was trimmed by 4 bases and V by 6 bases; bases with no gene match: 11. The CDR3 protein is CASGPLPDRVGNTIYF. CDR3 coding DNA: TGTGCTAGTGGACCGCTCCCGGACAGGGTCGGAAACACCATATATTTT.

This clone was seen just once. The chain joins TRBV5-6 to TRBJ2-2; TRBD2 matches at 12 bases. From germline, CDR1 is SGHDT and CDR2 YYEEEE. CDR3 length equals 17 residues. The J segment lost 6 bases and the V segment lost 4 bases, leaving 10 bases of the junction unmatched. CDR3 bases: TGTGCCAGCAGCCTGACTAGCGGGAGATCTTGGGCCGGGGAGCTGTTTTTT. Translated, it gives CASSLTSGRSWAGELFF.